Sequencing of this T cell receptor (beta chain) was carried out in a study of cytomegalovirus exposure and HLA in healthy donors. Findings and caveats of the study: Most TCR sequences were uncommon, yet certain public TCRs appeared in many donors. High sensitivity and specificity were reportedly achieved when the classifier diagnosed cytomegalovirus status. Altogether, 150 to 200 TCR beta chains were recorded as cytomegalovirus-associated.

The V gene lost 4 bases and the J gene lost 2 bases, with 13 bases spanning the gap. The CDR3 covers 14 residues. From germline, CDR1 is SGHNT and CDR2 YYREEE (reference sequence). TCRdb's table, derived via immunoSEQ multiplex PCR, lists solely in-frame clones and lacks some. The data hold some 190,000 clones, with roughly nine tenths observed a single time. Concerning this clone itself: As yet, its antigen is unknown.

The rearrangement links TRBV5-4 to TRBJ2-7; perhaps TRBD2 as D (6 bases). This TCR was recovered from a man aged 30 to 45 in good health and CMV-seropositive. The source material was PBMCs. The CDR3 DNA is TGTGCCAGCAGCCTCCTGACTAGTCCCTACGAGCAGTACTTC. Translating gives CASSLLTSPYEQYF.